The T cell receptor beta chain described here comes from a study of blood T cell repertoires in COVID-19. Ages ranged from about 18 to 90 years, with residence in about two dozen US areas. CDR1 SGHRS and CDR2 YFSETQ come from the germline V gene. J was trimmed by 0 bases and V by 4 bases; bases with no gene match: 4. CDR3 length equals 15 residues. Clones were read by immunoSEQ multiplex PCR, and TCRdb kept only the in-frame ones, dropping some. The table lists 200,000 to 250,000 clones, 85% of them singletons, with approximately 18% in the top ten. This clone appeared a single time. The sample consisted of PBMCs or T cells enriched from blood (not recorded which). The V gene is TRBV5-1, the J gene TRBJ1-3, with 7 positions matching TRBD1. The clonotype originates from a man aged 40-50 years who had recovered from COVID-19. The CDR3 bases are TGCGCCAGCAGCGGGGGGACAGACTCTGGAAACACCATATATTTT. Translated, it gives CASSGGTDSGNTIYF.